This TCR beta chain appears in the sequencing data of a study of blood T cell repertoires in COVID-19. Across the study: In each case, the material was cDNA or gDNA derived from T cells, B-cell-depleted T cells, or PBMCs.

In the original analysis: Amplifying reference gene primers gave estimates of nucleated cell counts. TCRdb's copy holds only in-frame clones and misses some; the assay was immunoSEQ multiplex PCR. V and J calls and clone size are as listed in that table; D and trimming were resolved from the DNA. The table lists about 80,000 clones, 70% to 85% of them singletons. This CDR3 contains 13 residues. Looked up from germline, CDR1 is SGHAT and CDR2 is FQNNGV. V lost 5 bases and J lost 10, with 15 bases in between. The sequence was collected from a man aged 50-59 years with active or convalescent COVID-19. The V call is TRBV11-2, the J call TRBJ2-1; TRBD1 is a possible D gene (6 bases). The specimen sequenced was peripheral blood. The CDR3 is CASSPGQLMEQFF. The CDR3 DNA reads as TGTGCCAGCAGCCCCGGACAGCTAATGGAGCAGTTCTTC.